A single sample is the source of the 23 T cell receptor beta chains below, sequenced in a study of T cell changes during pregnancy in multiple sclerosis. The method was immunoSEQ multiplex PCR; TCRdb's version includes in-frame clones alone and lacks a portion of them. The table lists tens of thousands of clones, over 85% of them singletons. This specimen was CD8+ T cells from peripheral blood mononuclear cells, taken after pregnancy. The receptors were gathered from a female donor with multiple sclerosis, enrolled in a pregnancy study.

This chain joins TRBV27 and TRBJ2-7, with TRBD2 as a possible D gene (7 bases). The CDR3 contains 13 residues. Germline V CDR1 and CDR2: MNHEY, SMNVEV (reference sequence). V lost 2 bases and J lost 6, with 11 bases in between. CDR3 in amino acids: CASSLGGGGEQYF. The CDR3, as DNA: TGTGCCAGCAGTTTAGGGGGAGGGGGCGAGCAGTACTTC.

CDR3: CASSFLAGGPYEQYF. The CDR3 nucleotides are TGTGCCAGCAGCTTTCTAGCGGGGGGGCCGTACGAGCAGTACTTC. This chain connects TRBV5-4 to TRBJ2-7; 12 bases line up with TRBD2. Germline assignment: CDR1 SGHNT and CDR2 YYREEE (reference sequence). The CDR3 has 15 amino acids. Trimming at V came to 2 bases and at J to 4 bases, leaving 4 bases not matched to a gene.

This chain joins TRBV6-5 and TRBJ1-1, with D unresolved. The CDR3 totals 13 residues. V was clipped by 2 bases and J by 3 bases, with 7 bases between them. Germline CDR1 is MNHEY and CDR2 is SVGAGI. The CDR3 DNA reads as TGTGCCAGCAGTTACGAGGGATACACTGAAGCTTTCTTT. The encoded protein is CASSYEGYTEAFF.

This chain connects TRBV27 to TRBJ2-1; 7 nucleotides align to TRBD2. Trimming cost V 5 bases and J 11 bases; bases outside gene matches: 3. The CDR3 loop spans 11 amino acids. Germline lookup yields CDR1 MNHEY and CDR2 SMNVEV (reference sequence). The CDR3 DNA sequence: TGTGCCAGCAGTAGAGCGGGACAGCAGTTCTTC. It specifies CASSRAGQQFF.

Ten or more counts support this clone. Here the CDR3 DNA reads TGTGCCAGCAGCGTAGCCTACAGGGGCCGGGAGCAGTTCTTC. Residues: CASSVAYRGREQFF. V is TRBV9 and J is TRBJ2-1; 7 bases are shared with TRBD1. The CDR3 has 14 residues. V was clipped by 0 bases and J by 10 bases; unmatched bases: 7. Germline V gene lookup returns CDR1 SGDLS and CDR2 YYNGEE.

The chain links TRBV7-8 to TRBJ1-4; D is undetermined. Trimming left V 11 bases short and J 5 bases short, with 12 bases between. Germline V gene data show CDR1 as SGHVS and CDR2 as FQNEAQ. The CDR3 length is 12 residues. The CDR3 protein is CARHSPNEKLFF. CDR3 bases: TGTGCCCGCCACAGCCCGAATGAAAAACTGTTTTTT. Variable domain in full (rest from reference TRBV7-8 and TRBJ1-4): GAGVSQSPRYKVAKRGQDVALRCDPISGHVSLFWYQQALGQGPEFLTYFQNEAQLDKSGLPSDRFFAERPEGSVSTLKIQRTQQEDSAVYLCARHSPNEKLFFGSGTQLSVL.

The chain uses TRBV4-2 and TRBJ1-1; D not certain. Germline V gene lookup returns CDR1 LGHNA and CDR2 YNFKEQ. The ends were cut back, 1 base at V and 7 bases at J, with 10 bases in the middle. CDR3 length: 13 residues. The DNA for the CDR3 is TGTGCCAGCAGCCAAGCAGTTGGGAGTGAAGCTTTCTTT. Its translation: CASSQAVGSEAFF.

The rearrangement uses TRBV7-9 and TRBJ2-2; 7 bases align to TRBD1. The germline gives CDR1 SEHNR, CDR2 FQNEAQ (reference sequence). The CDR3 runs to 18 residues. V trimming: 2 bases; J trimming: 0 bases; junction bases outside the gene matches: 9. The CDR3 spells CASSLPKDRSANTGELFF. The DNA for the CDR3 is TGTGCCAGCAGCTTACCTAAGGACAGGTCGGCGAACACCGGGGAGCTGTTTTTT.

This sequence joins TRBV25-1 and TRBJ2-7; D is ambiguous. Deletions cut 2 bases from V and 3 bases from J, with 14 bases between. The germline CDR1 and CDR2 sequences are MGHDK and SYGVNS. The CDR3 is 15 amino acids. CDR3 in amino acids: CASSEAHPQNYEQYF. CDR3 in DNA: TGTGCCAGCAGTGAAGCCCACCCACAGAACTACGAGCAGTACTTC.

The rearrangement links TRBV5-5 to TRBJ2-7, with a possible D match to TRBD2 (7 bases). From germline, CDR1 is SGHKS and CDR2 YYEKEE (reference sequence). The CDR3 covers 18 residues. The V end lost 4 bases, the J end lost 0 bases, and 23 bases lay between the germline ends. The CDR3 loop is CASSPGPGGLVGSYEQYF. The CDR3, as DNA: TGTGCCAGCAGCCCCGGGCCCGGGGGGCTAGTCGGCTCCTACGAGCAGTACTTC.

With regard to this clone: The sample carries other DNA sequences with the same CDR3. The J gene is TRBJ2-1, the V gene TRBV4-2, with 11 bases aligning to TRBD2. Germline CDR1 LGHNA, CDR2 YNFKEQ. This CDR3 has 20 amino acids. V lost 2 bases, J lost 1 base, and 13 bases stayed unmatched. CDR3 residues: CASSQQLAGEISVSYNEQFF. The DNA of the CDR3 is TGTGCCAGCAGCCAACAACTAGCGGGAGAAATATCGGTTTCCTACAATGAGCAGTTCTTC.

This clone was seen just once. This chain joins TRBV11-3 and TRBJ2-1; possibly TRBD2 for D (5 bases). V was clipped by 5 bases and J by 7 bases, with 12 bases between them. The CDR3 is 13 residues long. Germline loops: CDR1 SGHNT, CDR2 YENEEA. CDR3 region: CASSPPPGNEQFF. The CDR3 nucleotides read TGTGCCAGCAGCCCACCCCCGGGAAATGAGCAGTTCTTC.

This clone was counted once. The gene calls are TRBV15 and TRBJ1-6; perhaps TRBD1 as D (6 bases). The CDR3 extends over 14 amino acids. Trimming stripped 4 bases from V and 7 bases from J, with 11 bases between. Germline loops: CDR1 LNHNV, CDR2 YYDKDF (reference sequence). The CDR3 bases are TGTGCCACCAGCAAAACAGGGAGAAATTCACCCCTCCACTTT. Protein sequence: CATSKTGRNSPLHF.

The chain links TRBV5-4 to TRBJ2-1; TRBD1 might be the D (6 bases). The V gene's germline CDR1 is SGHNT and CDR2 YYREEE (reference sequence). V was pared by 0 bases and J by 3 bases, with 19 bases between. CDR3 length: 18 amino acids. CDR3 sequence (DNA): TGTGCCAGCAGCTTGGGGGGCTTCAGGGGACGGTACTACAATGAGCAGTTCTTC. Its protein product is CASSLGGFRGRYYNEQFF.

The chain combines TRBV4-1 with TRBJ2-1; 12 bases align to TRBD1. The germline V gene encodes CDR1 MGHRA and CDR2 YSYEKL. This CDR3 is built from 16 residues. Trimming removed 1 base from V and 8 bases from J; junction bases left unmatched: 6. DNA of the CDR3: TGCGCCAGCAGCCAAGTCCCGGGACAGGGGGCCGATGAGCAGTTCTTC. Its translation: CASSQVPGQGADEQFF.

The chain has TRBV6-5 and TRBJ1-1; D gene unclear. The CDR3 contains 14 residues. Trimming removed 2 bases at V and 1 base at J, with 8 bases between. Germline V gene data show CDR1 as MNHEY and CDR2 as SVGAGI. The CDR3 sequence: CASSYAVRNTEAFF. In nucleotides, the CDR3 is TGTGCCAGCAGTTACGCGGTCCGGAACACTGAAGCTTTCTTT.

This chain uses TRBV28 with TRBJ2-7, with 7 bases lining up with TRBD1. V lost 6 bases, J lost 6 bases, and 11 bases stayed unmatched. Per germline, CDR1 MDHEN and CDR2 SYDVKM. The CDR3 consists of 14 residues. The CDR3 coding sequence is TGTGCCAGCAGCCTAACAGGGGCAAGTAGCGAGCAGTACTTC. It yields the protein CASSLTGASSEQYF.

The chain recombines TRBV6-5 with TRBJ2-5; possible D gene TRBD1, 6 bases. With the DNA end fitting TRBJ2-7 better, the J assignment may be wrong. The CDR3 runs to 13 residues. The germline CDR1 and CDR2 sequences are MNHEY and SVGAGI. CDR3 loop: CASSYADSYEQYF. The CDR3 nucleotides read TGTGCCAGCAGTTACGCGGACAGCTACGAGCAGTACTTC.

The rearrangement uses TRBV27 and TRBJ2-7; perhaps TRBD1 as D (6 bases). This CDR3 is 12 amino acids long. The germline CDR1 and CDR2 sequences are MNHEY and SMNVEV (reference sequence). V lost 7 bases, J lost 5 bases, and 12 bases lay in between. The CDR3 reads CASTSRGHEQYF. The CDR3 DNA reads TGTGCCAGCACATCCAGGGGTCACGAGCAGTACTTC.

By frequency in the sample, this clone is medium-sized. The genes are TRBV4-1 and TRBJ2-7, with D hard to call. Germline V gene lookup returns CDR1 MGHRA and CDR2 YSYEKL. The CDR3 is 15 amino acids. The germline V and J ends were trimmed by 0 bases and 1 base, with 10 bases remaining between them. The CDR3, as DNA: TGCGCCAGCAGCCAAGATTCAAGCACTTCCTACGAGCAGTACTTC. This gives the protein CASSQDSSTSYEQYF.

This rearrangement joins TRBV28 to TRBJ1-1; D gene unclear. V was shortened by 8 bases and J by 2 bases, with 12 bases between the two germline ends. Per germline, CDR1 MDHEN and CDR2 SYDVKM. The CDR3 has 13 residues. The CDR3 bases are TGTGCCAGCTCCTTAACACCTAACACTGAAGCTTTCTTT. Amino acid sequence: CASSLTPNTEAFF.

This clone has a single count. This chain uses TRBV27 with TRBJ2-7; 8 bases are shared with TRBD2. CDR3 length equals 15 residues. Germline CDR1 MNHEY, CDR2 SMNVEV (reference sequence). Germline trimming cut 3 bases from V and 5 bases from J; bases unmatched to any gene: 9. The CDR3 reads CASSFYSGARNEQYF. The CDR3 nucleotides are TGTGCCAGCAGTTTTTATAGCGGGGCTCGGAACGAGCAGTACTTC.

The V and J genes are TRBV5-8 and TRBJ1-6; D might be TRBD1 (5 bases). Germline V gene data show CDR1 as SGHTS and CDR2 as YDEGEE. CDR3 length: 13 residues. Trimming shortened V by 0 bases and J by 10 bases, and 8 bases separated the two germline ends. The CDR3 nucleotides read TGTGCCAGCAGCTTGGGTGGGGCCTCACCCCTCCACTTT. It is translated as CASSLGGASPLHF.